The clone carrying this T cell receptor beta chain occurred a few times. Its antigen is not identified. TCRdb fed the reads into MiXCR, producing one record per CDR3 protein. The data show about 310,000 distinct CDR3 sequences, roughly a sixth seen once. The sample originates from a study of T cell repertoires in cytomegalovirus infection. Across the study: It was the public TCR beta signatures that indicated both CMV infection and matching HLA type. General observations from the study: CMV carriers having the relevant HLA were flagged by cumulative public TCR beta family frequency. CMV-specific HLA-C-restricted TCR beta clonotypes dominated the ex vivo response.

The V and J ends lost 5 bases and 2 bases respectively, with 17 bases between them. This CDR3 comprises 16 residues. Germline CDR1 and CDR2: SGHRS and YFSETQ. The source of this sequence is a human donor in good health (CMV status not recorded). Some clones in this sample may be carry-over from other donors' samples. The specimen was PBMCs. The chain couples TRBV5-1 to TRBJ2-1; D gene unclear. The CDR3 nucleotides read TGCGCCAGCAGTCCGATGATCGGTTCGACCTACAATGAGCAGTTCTTC. Its protein product is CASSPMIGSTYNEQFF.